A selection of T cell receptor beta chains follows, all from one sample in a study of T-cell reconstitution after alpha-beta-depleted transplantation in children. Using its own MiXCR run on the PCR reads, TCRdb lists one record per CDR3 protein. The sample includes around 360,000 distinct CDR3 sequences, about a tenth of them seen just once. The sequences come from PBMCs from the stem cell graft donor, collected from the stem cell graft. The receptor set was obtained from a human donor who donated a stem cell graft to a child with acute lymphoblastic leukemia. Each CDR3 is given with its conserved first and last residue. D genes are given only for firm matches. Only part of the rows carry a size: once, few, many, or a class if the clone is expanded.

v_gene: TRBV20-1
d_gene: NA
j_gene: TRBJ1-5
abundance: NA
CDR3nt: TGCAGTGCTCAGCAGGGGCTGAGCAATCAGCCCCAGCATTTT
CDR3aa: CSAQQGLSNQPQHF

v_gene: TRBV6-5
d_gene: NA
j_gene: TRBJ1-4
abundance: many
CDR3nt: TGTGCCAGCGGCGGGGGGCTTGAAAAACTGTTTTTT
CDR3aa: CASGGGLEKLFF

v_gene: TRBV27
d_gene: NA
j_gene: TRBJ2-5
abundance: many
CDR3nt: TGTGCCAGCACCTATCAAGAGACCCAGTACTTC
CDR3aa: CASTYQETQYF

v_gene: TRBV18
d_gene: NA
j_gene: TRBJ1-4
abundance: few
CDR3nt: TGTGCCAGCTCGTTCGGGAGTAGCGCAACTAATGAAAAACTGTTTTTT
CDR3aa: CASSFGSSATNEKLFF

v_gene: TRBV4-1
d_gene: NA
j_gene: TRBJ1-4
abundance: NA
CDR3nt: TGCGCCAGCAGCCACCGTTTAGACTCTAATGAAAAACTGTTTTTT
CDR3aa: CASSHRLDSNEKLFF

v_gene: TRBV27
d_gene: NA
j_gene: TRBJ2-5
abundance: few
CDR3nt: TGTGCCAGCAGTCCACTCTCACTAGGCCAAGAGACCCAGTACTTC
CDR3aa: CASSPLSLGQETQYF

v_gene: TRBV7-3
d_gene: NA
j_gene: TRBJ2-1
abundance: NA
CDR3nt: TGTGCCAGCAGCTTAAACCCGGGTCCCTACAATGAGCGGTTCTTC
CDR3aa: CASSLNPGPYNERFF

v_gene: TRBV5-1
d_gene: NA
j_gene: TRBJ1-4
abundance: few
CDR3nt: TGCGCCAGCAGCTTGGGTCTTCGGATGTTGTTAAATGAAAAACTGTTTTTT
CDR3aa: CASSLGLRMLLNEKLFF

v_gene: TRBV12-3/TRBV12-4
d_gene: NA
j_gene: TRBJ1-6
abundance: NA
CDR3nt: TGTGCCAGCAGTCCGCGTTATTCGGGCTATAATTCACCCCTCCACTTT
CDR3aa: CASSPRYSGYNSPLHF

v_gene: TRBV7-8
d_gene: NA
j_gene: TRBJ2-5
abundance: NA
CDR3nt: TGTGCCAGCAGCTTACGTCGGGAGAGTAAAGAGACCCAGTACTTC
CDR3aa: CASSLRRESKETQYF

v_gene: TRBV9
d_gene: NA
j_gene: TRBJ2-7
abundance: few
CDR3nt: TGTGCCAGCAGCGCCGGATACCATTGGGGGGAGCAGTACTTC
CDR3aa: CASSAGYHWGEQYF

v_gene: TRBV7-9
d_gene: TRBD2
j_gene: TRBJ2-1
abundance: NA
CDR3nt: TGTGCCAGCAGCTTAGACCCAGCGGGAGGGCCTGATGAGCAGTTCTTC
CDR3aa: CASSLDPAGGPDEQFF

v_gene: TRBV10-3
d_gene: TRBD2
j_gene: TRBJ2-1
abundance: NA
CDR3nt: TGTGCCATCAGCACTAGCGGGTACAATGAGCAGTTCTTC
CDR3aa: CAISTSGYNEQFF

v_gene: TRBV20-1
d_gene: TRBD1
j_gene: TRBJ1-2
abundance: NA
CDR3nt: TGCAGTGCTAAGGGACAGGAGGTTGGTGGCTACACCTTC
CDR3aa: CSAKGQEVGGYTF

v_gene: TRBV5-1
d_gene: TRBD2
j_gene: TRBJ2-7
abundance: few
CDR3nt: TGCGCCAGCAGCGGGTTAGCGGGAGCGGAAGAGCAGTACTTC
CDR3aa: CASSGLAGAEEQYF

v_gene: TRBV6-2/TRBV6-3
d_gene: TRBD2
j_gene: TRBJ2-1
abundance: NA
CDR3nt: TGTGCCAGCGGGGACATTAGCGGGAGAGATGGGCAGTTCTTC
CDR3aa: CASGDISGRDGQFF

v_gene: TRBV2
d_gene: TRBD1
j_gene: TRBJ2-5
abundance: few
CDR3nt: TGTGCCAGCAGGGTTACAGGGGCCCGAGAGACCCAGTACTTC
CDR3aa: CASRVTGARETQYF

v_gene: TRBV20-1
d_gene: NA
j_gene: TRBJ2-3
abundance: NA
CDR3nt: TGCAGTGCTAGTAATCAGGGGACAGATACGCAGTATTTT
CDR3aa: CSASNQGTDTQYF

v_gene: TRBV12-3/TRBV12-4
d_gene: TRBD1
j_gene: TRBJ1-5
abundance: NA
CDR3nt: TGTGCCAGCAGTAACACAGGGGGCGGTCAGCCCCAGCATTTT
CDR3aa: CASSNTGGGQPQHF

v_gene: TRBV5-1
d_gene: TRBD1
j_gene: TRBJ1-3
abundance: NA
CDR3nt: TGCGCCAGCAGCTTTGACAGGGGGCTTGGAAACACCATATATTTT
CDR3aa: CASSFDRGLGNTIYF

v_gene: TRBV4-3
d_gene: NA
j_gene: TRBJ2-7
abundance: NA
CDR3nt: TGCGCCAGCAGCCAAGTGCCGGGGGGCTCCTACGACCAGTACTTC
CDR3aa: CASSQVPGGSYDQYF

v_gene: TRBV29-1
d_gene: NA
j_gene: TRBJ2-4
abundance: few
CDR3nt: TGCAGCGTTGAGGCAGGCCAGTTGGGAAACATTCAGTACTTC
CDR3aa: CSVEAGQLGNIQYF

v_gene: TRBV28
d_gene: TRBD2
j_gene: TRBJ2-3
abundance: few
CDR3nt: TGTGCCAGCAGTCGACTAGCGGCTACAGATACGCAGTATTTT
CDR3aa: CASSRLAATDTQYF

v_gene: TRBV27
d_gene: NA
j_gene: TRBJ2-1
abundance: NA
CDR3nt: TGTGCCAGCAGTATAGCCCGAGGGGTGAGGGGTAACAATGAGCAGTTCTTC
CDR3aa: CASSIARGVRGNNEQFF

v_gene: TRBV9
d_gene: TRBD1
j_gene: TRBJ2-7
abundance: few
CDR3nt: TGTGCCAGCAGCGTATATGGGACAGTGGACGAGCAGTACTTC
CDR3aa: CASSVYGTVDEQYF

v_gene: TRBV20-1
d_gene: NA
j_gene: TRBJ2-7
abundance: NA
CDR3nt: TGCAGTGCCGGGGGAGGCGGGACGTACGAGCAGTACTTC
CDR3aa: CSAGGGGTYEQYF

v_gene: TRBV28
d_gene: NA
j_gene: TRBJ2-1
abundance: NA
CDR3nt: TGTGCCAGCAGTTTGGAGCCGTCGGGCAATTTAGACAATGAGCAGTTCTTC
CDR3aa: CASSLEPSGNLDNEQFF

v_gene: TRBV7-9
d_gene: TRBD1
j_gene: TRBJ2-5
abundance: NA
CDR3nt: TGTGCCAGCAGCCAGGACAGGGGGCTTCAGGAGACCCAGTACTTC
CDR3aa: CASSQDRGLQETQYF

v_gene: TRBV7-2
d_gene: TRBD2
j_gene: TRBJ2-2
abundance: few
CDR3nt: TGTGCCAGCAGCTCGCGGGGGTGGGGCTCCGGGGAGCTGTTTTTT
CDR3aa: CASSSRGWGSGELFF

v_gene: TRBV29-1
d_gene: TRBD1
j_gene: TRBJ1-2
abundance: few
CDR3nt: TGCAGCGTTGAGGAACAGGGGGCAATGGACTATGGCTACACCTTC
CDR3aa: CSVEEQGAMDYGYTF

v_gene: TRBV27
d_gene: NA
j_gene: TRBJ2-7
abundance: many
CDR3nt: TGTGCCAGCACCATACAGGGTTCGCGCGAGCAGTACTTC
CDR3aa: CASTIQGSREQYF

v_gene: TRBV7-8
d_gene: NA
j_gene: TRBJ2-7
abundance: few
CDR3nt: TGTGCCAGCAGACCAGAGGGTTGGGGACACTCCTACGAGCAGTACTTC
CDR3aa: CASRPEGWGHSYEQYF

v_gene: TRBV4-1
d_gene: NA
j_gene: TRBJ2-2
abundance: NA
CDR3nt: TGCGCCAGCAGCCATGGGGGTGGACGGACCGGGGAGCTGTTTTTT
CDR3aa: CASSHGGGRTGELFF

v_gene: TRBV4-3
d_gene: NA
j_gene: TRBJ2-7
abundance: NA
CDR3nt: TGCGCCAGCAGCCAAGCCCTCAGTAGGGGCGCGAACAACGAGCAGTACTTC
CDR3aa: CASSQALSRGANNEQYF